Below are 30 T cell receptor beta chains sequenced from a single sample in a study of PD-L1 blockade in urothelial cancer (dated by TCRdb to 2017 to 2019). The library relied on the immunoSEQ multiplex PCR assay. Sourced from immuneACCESS, this table was stored by TCRdb with only in-frame sequences that have V and J called. A share of the clones is absent; for the studies checked, an unresolved V gene accounts for under half, and the remainder has no known explanation. Recorded for this sample are 65,000 to 80,000 clones; approximately 81% of them occurred a single time. The top ten constitute roughly 4.5% of the sample. The material was PBMCs, obtained around atezolizumab (anti-PD-L1) treatment. These receptors were taken from a man between 65 and 79 years old with urothelial cancer.

The gene calls are TRBV28 and TRBJ2-1, with 11 bases fitting TRBD2. The length of the CDR3 is 17 residues. J lost 4 bases, V lost 4 bases, and 9 bases had no gene match. Germline CDR1 is MDHEN and CDR2 is SYDVKM. CDR3 DNA sequence: TGTGCCAGCAGTTCCGGGACTAGCGGAGGGAGGTACAATGAGCAGTTCTTC. This sequence encodes CASSSGTSGGRYNEQFF.

This clone has only one observation. The chain's CDR3 is CASSSGTGNGEQYF. CDR3 nucleotides: TGTGCCAGCAGCTCGGGGACAGGGAATGGCGAGCAGTACTTC. The chain uses TRBV11-1 and TRBJ2-7; TRBD1 agrees at 9 bases. The CDR3 loop spans 14 amino acids. Germline lookup yields CDR1 SGHAT and CDR2 FQDESV (reference sequence). V dropped 4 bases and J dropped 6; count of bases not matched to a gene: 7.

V and J are TRBV28 and TRBJ2-2; possible D gene TRBD2, 6 bases. V lost 3 bases to trimming and J lost 7 bases, with 12 bases between them. This CDR3 comprises 14 residues. Germline lookup yields CDR1 MDHEN and CDR2 SYDVKM. The CDR3 bases are TGTGCCAGCAGTTTGGCGGGGTTGAACGGGGAGCTGTTTTTT. Protein: CASSLAGLNGELFF.

DNA of the CDR3: TGTGCCAGCAGCTTGGACACTACTGGAAACACCATATATTTT. It codes for CASSLDTTGNTIYF. This rearrangement joins TRBV5-4 to TRBJ1-3; D gene ambiguous. CDR3 size: 14 residues. Germline V gene lookup returns CDR1 SGHNT and CDR2 YYREEE (reference sequence). V was cut by 0 bases and J by 2 bases, with 6 bases left in between.

The chain links TRBV28 to TRBJ2-5; the match to TRBD2 covers 7 bases. Germline CDR1 reads MDHEN; CDR2 reads SYDVKM. Trimming removed 10 bases from V and 4 bases from J; junction bases left unmatched: 12. The CDR3 covers 14 residues. The CDR3 is CATKWGRVTETQYF. In DNA form, the CDR3 reads TGTGCCACCAAGTGGGGGAGGGTTACAGAGACCCAGTACTTC.

V gene TRBV7-6 combines with J gene TRBJ2-3; possibly TRBD2 for D (6 bases). The CDR3 totals 14 residues. Trimming shortened V by 0 bases and J by 6 bases, and 10 bases separated the two germline ends. Germline-derived CDR1 and CDR2 are SGHVS and FNYEAQ. The CDR3 spells CASSLAGGVDTQYF. CDR3 bases: TGTGCCAGCAGCTTAGCGGGAGGTGTGGATACGCAGTATTTT.

The chain is built from TRBV28 and TRBJ2-1; a weak D match, TRBD2 (5 bases). Looked up from germline, CDR1 is MDHEN and CDR2 is SYDVKM. The V end lost 0 bases, the J end lost 6 bases, and 15 bases lay between the germline ends. The CDR3 has 16 amino acids. The CDR3 DNA is TGTGCCAGCAGTTTATGGATCGGGGTTGCGAGCAATGAGCAGTTCTTC. Translated, it gives CASSLWIGVASNEQFF. The full variable domain, rest sourced from reference TRBV28 and TRBJ2-1, is DVKVTQSSRYLVKRTGEKVFLECVQDMDHENMFWYRQDPGLGLRLIYFSYDVKMKEKGDIPEGYSVSREKKERFSLILESASTNQTSMYLCASSLWIGVASNEQFFGPGTRLTVL.

V usage is TRBV4-1 and J usage is TRBJ2-2; D may be TRBD1 (5 bases). Germline V lookup: CDR1 MGHRA, CDR2 YSYEKL. CDR3 size: 13 residues. V lost 1 base, J lost 7 bases, and 7 bases lay in between. The CDR3 nucleotides read TGCGCCAGCAGCCAAGGGCAGGGCGGGGAGCTGTTTTTT. Translation: CASSQGQGGELFF.

V usage is TRBV7-9 and J usage is TRBJ2-5, with 12 bases lining up with TRBD2. Germline V gene sequence: CDR1 SEHNR, CDR2 FQNEAQ (reference sequence). The CDR3 contains 16 residues. The ends lost 7 bases at V and 4 bases at J; junction bases unmatched: 10. CDR3 region: CASIDALAGGPETQYF. The CDR3 nucleotides are TGTGCCAGCATAGACGCGCTAGCGGGAGGGCCAGAGACCCAGTACTTC.

This clone was observed a single time. The rearrangement uses TRBV5-4 and TRBJ2-6; the D gene is possibly TRBD2 (5 bases). With 5 bases removed from V and 0 bases from J, the gap between germline ends came to 12 bases. Germline V gene lookup returns CDR1 SGHNT and CDR2 YYREEE (reference sequence). This CDR3 contains 16 residues. The CDR3 region has the DNA TGTGCCAGCAGTCGGCGGGCGGACTCTGGGGCCAACGTCCTGACTTTC. Amino acids: CASSRRADSGANVLTF.

The rearrangement uses TRBV9 and TRBJ1-3; no firm D call. This CDR3 is built from 16 residues. Germline CDR1 SGDLS, CDR2 YYNGEE. The V and J ends lost 5 bases and 3 bases respectively, with 18 bases between them. The CDR3 DNA sequence: TGTGCCAGCAGTTCCCTAGATCGGGCGGGTGGAAACACCATATATTTT. This gives the protein CASSSLDRAGGNTIYF. The full variable domain, in which reference TRBV9 and TRBJ1-3 provide the parts outside the CDR3, is DSGVTQTPKHLITATGQRVTLRCSPRSGDLSVYWYQQSLDQGLQFLIQYYNGEERAKGNILERFSAQQFPDLHSELNLSSLELGDSALYFCASSSLDRAGGNTIYFGEGSWLTVV.

The V gene is TRBV5-1, the J gene TRBJ2-1; 10 bases map to TRBD2. This CDR3 has 18 residues. CDR1 SGHRS and CDR2 YFSETQ come from the germline V gene. Losses at the gene ends were 0 bases for V and 0 bases for J; bases not matched to a gene: 6. DNA of the CDR3: TGCGCCAGCAGCTTGGAGACTAGCGGGTGGAGCTCCTACAATGAGCAGTTCTTC. It is translated as CASSLETSGWSSYNEQFF.

The rearrangement links TRBV4-1 to TRBJ2-7, with D tentatively TRBD2 (5 bases). Trimming took 1 base from V and 0 from J, leaving 13 bases between them. The V gene's germline CDR1 is MGHRA and CDR2 YSYEKL. The CDR3 consists of 16 residues. Here the CDR3 reads CASSQGVSGSSYEQYF. The CDR3 DNA sequence: TGCGCCAGCAGCCAAGGTGTAAGCGGCAGCTCCTACGAGCAGTACTTC.

This chain links TRBV5-1 with TRBJ2-7, with 13 nucleotides matching TRBD2. CDR3 length equals 17 residues. Germline CDR1 is SGHRS and CDR2 is YFSETQ. J lost 3 bases, V lost 0 bases, and 6 bases had no gene match. CDR3 region: CASSLGARLAGGYEQYF. The CDR3 coding sequence is TGCGCCAGCAGCTTGGGGGCCCGACTAGCGGGAGGCTACGAGCAGTACTTC. The whole variable domain, remainder taken from reference TRBV5-1 and TRBJ2-7, is KAGVTQTPRYLIKTRGQQVTLSCSPISGHRSVSWYQQTPGQGLQFLFEYFSETQRNKGNFPGRFSGRQFSNSRSEMNVSTLELGDSALYLCASSLGARLAGGYEQYFGPGTRLTVT.

V usage is TRBV29-1 and J usage is TRBJ2-3; D gene uncertain. Germline CDR1 and CDR2: SQVTM and ANQGSEA. The germline V and J ends were trimmed by 5 bases and 4 bases, with 13 bases remaining between them. The CDR3 consists of 13 residues. The CDR3 sequence is CSVRVLDPDTQYF. The DNA of the CDR3 is TGCAGCGTTCGGGTCTTAGACCCAGATACGCAGTATTTT.

On this clone: This may be a read error: a much more frequent sequence differs by one nucleotide. This chain links TRBV4-1 with TRBJ2-3; 11 positions agree with TRBD1. The junction had 3 bases not matched to a gene; V was cut back by 4 bases and J by 3 bases. The CDR3 runs 15 residues. The germline CDR1 and CDR2 sequences are MGHRA and YSYEKL. The CDR3 reads CASSPGQGETDTQYF. The CDR3 nucleotides are TGCGCCAGCAGCCCGGGACAGGGGGAAACAGATACGCAGTATTTT.

This clone showed up just once. The same CDR3 also results from other DNA sequences found in this sample. The chain combines TRBV28 with TRBJ2-7, with 9 bases matching TRBD1. The length of the CDR3 is 13 residues. Trimming removed 4 bases from V and 4 bases from J; junction bases left unmatched: 2. The V gene's germline CDR1 is MDHEN and CDR2 SYDVKM. The CDR3 spells CASSSGQGYEQYF. In DNA form, the CDR3 reads TGTGCCAGCAGTTCCGGACAGGGGTACGAGCAGTACTTC.

The chain couples TRBV28 to TRBJ1-1; TRBD1 agrees at 8 bases. The V segment lost 6 bases and the J segment 5 bases; nucleotides outside the gene matches: 14. The CDR3 runs to 16 residues. The germline CDR1 and CDR2 sequences are MDHEN and SYDVKM. CDR3 residues: CASSHVQGAGKTEAFF. CDR3 DNA sequence: TGTGCCAGCAGCCACGTCCAGGGGGCCGGCAAGACTGAAGCTTTCTTT. Complete variable domain (other parts from reference TRBV28 and TRBJ1-1): DVKVTQSSRYLVKRTGEKVFLECVQDMDHENMFWYRQDPGLGLRLIYFSYDVKMKEKGDIPEGYSVSREKKERFSLILESASTNQTSMYLCASSHVQGAGKTEAFFGQGTRLTVV.

This sequence joins TRBV9 and TRBJ2-5; 9 bases fit TRBD1. Germline V lookup: CDR1 SGDLS, CDR2 YYNGEE. With V trimmed by 4 bases and J by 4 bases, 17 bases remained unmatched. The CDR3 sequence is 18 residues long. In DNA, the CDR3 is TGTGCCAGCAGCCCCTCATTGAGAGGGACAGGGAGACGAGAGACCCAGTACTTC. This sequence encodes CASSPSLRGTGRRETQYF. Using reference TRBV9 and TRBJ2-5 for the parts outside the CDR3, the full variable domain is DSGVTQTPKHLITATGQRVTLRCSPRSGDLSVYWYQQSLDQGLQFLIQYYNGEERAKGNILERFSAQQFPDLHSELNLSSLELGDSALYFCASSPSLRGTGRRETQYFGPGTRLLVL.

V and J are TRBV7-2 and TRBJ2-3; perhaps TRBD2 as D (6 bases). CDR3 length equals 15 residues. V was trimmed by 1 base and J by 0 bases, leaving 8 bases between them. Germline CDR1 reads SGHTA; CDR2 reads FQGNSA. The CDR3 region is CASSLGGVSTDTQYF. The CDR3 nucleotides read TGTGCCAGCAGCTTAGGCGGGGTTAGCACAGATACGCAGTATTTT. Based on the CDR3 plus reference TRBV7-2 and TRBJ2-3, the full variable domain is GAGVSQSPSNKVTEKGKDVELRCDPISGHTALYWYRQSLGQGLEFLIYFQGNSAPDKSGLPSDRFSAERTGGSVSTLTIQRTQQEDSAVYLCASSLGGVSTDTQYFGPGTRLTVL.

The gene calls are TRBV15 and TRBJ2-1; weak D call: TRBD2 (6 bases). V was cut by 0 bases and J by 9 bases, with 18 bases left in between. Per germline, CDR1 LNHNV and CDR2 YYDKDF (reference sequence). The CDR3 is 16 amino acids. CDR3 sequence: CATSRDHGGGGGEQFF. The CDR3 DNA sequence: TGTGCCACCAGCAGAGATCACGGGGGAGGAGGCGGTGAGCAGTTCTTC.

The chain couples TRBV11-2 to TRBJ1-1; no firm D call. This CDR3 has 12 residues. With 3 bases removed from V and 8 bases from J, the gap between germline ends came to 10 bases. In germline, CDR1 is SGHAT, CDR2 FQNNGV. The CDR3 protein is CASSFRTGEAFF. The DNA of the CDR3 is TGTGCCAGCAGCTTCCGGACGGGGGAAGCTTTCTTT.

The chain links TRBV6-5 to TRBJ2-1; a possible D gene is TRBD1 (5 bases). This CDR3 spans 13 amino acids. The V end was cut by 2 bases, the J end by 4 bases, with 6 bases between. The germline CDR1 and CDR2 sequences are MNHEY and SVGAGI. The DNA for the CDR3 is TGTGCCAGCAGTTACAGGGGTTACAATGAGCAGTTCTTC. As protein: CASSYRGYNEQFF.

This rearrangement joins TRBV6-6 to TRBJ1-5, with 8 bases aligning to TRBD1. CDR3 length: 16 residues. V lost 8 bases to trimming and J lost 6 bases; unmatched junction nucleotides: 15. Germline V gene data show CDR1 as MNHNY and CDR2 as SVGAGI (reference sequence). The CDR3 DNA follows: TGTGCCAGCTCTTACCGTTTCCAGGGGGCGCTTCAGCCCCAGCATTTT. Amino acid sequence: CASSYRFQGALQPQHF.

The chain combines TRBV6-5 with TRBJ2-2, with 7 bases matching TRBD1. The CDR3 consists of 13 residues. V was pared by 6 bases and J by 7 bases, with 5 bases of the junction left unmatched. Looked up from germline, CDR1 is MNHEY and CDR2 is SVGAGI. CDR3 protein: CASRQGVGGELFF. CDR3 sequence (DNA): TGTGCCAGCAGGCAGGGGGTCGGCGGGGAGCTGTTTTTT.

The chain carries TRBV6-1 and TRBJ1-6; D may be TRBD1 (5 bases). V was clipped by 0 bases and J by 7 bases, with 7 bases between them. This CDR3 spans 14 amino acids. Germline assignment: CDR1 MNHNS and CDR2 SASEGT. CDR3 nucleotide sequence: TGTGCCAGCAGTGAAGCTCGGGGGAATTCACCCCTCCACTTT. Translating gives CASSEARGNSPLHF.

The genes are TRBV19 and TRBJ1-2; the D is unclear. V lost 7 bases to trimming and J lost 5 bases, with 14 bases between them. The CDR3 consists of 13 residues. CDR1 is LNHDA and CDR2 is SQIVND in the germline V gene (reference sequence). CDR3 bases: TGTGCCAGTAAATGCAGAGGATGTTATGGCTACACCTTC. Its protein product is CASKCRGCYGYTF.

The CDR3 region has the DNA TGTGCCAGCTCGGCGGGAGGGAAGAATGAGCAGTTCTTC. Protein product: CASSAGGKNEQFF. The V gene is TRBV2, the J gene TRBJ2-1, with 9 bases lining up with TRBD2. The germline V gene has CDR1 SNHLY and CDR2 FYNNEI. Trimming removed 8 bases from V and 7 bases from J; junction bases left unmatched: 6. The CDR3 totals 13 residues.

This clone was seen a single time. The chain employs TRBV18 and TRBJ1-2, with a tentative D call TRBD1 (5 bases). V was cut by 6 bases and J by 4 bases, with 21 bases left in between. From germline, CDR1 is KGHSH and CDR2 LQKENI. The CDR3 consists of 16 residues. CDR3 nucleotides: TGTGCCAGCTCGCCCCAAGGGGCAGGGAGGGGCTATGGCTACACCTTC. This codes for CASSPQGAGRGYGYTF.

The chain has TRBV27 and TRBJ2-5; 12 nucleotides agree with TRBD2. Trimming took 3 bases from V and 7 from J; bases not matched to a gene: 12. There are 17 residues in the CDR3. Germline V lookup: CDR1 MNHEY, CDR2 SMNVEV (reference sequence). CDR3 DNA: TGTGCCAGCAGTTTGGGTCCTAGCGGGAGGGCCCCAGGGACCCAGTACTTC. Translating gives CASSLGPSGRAPGTQYF.